The T cell receptor beta chain described here comes from a study of cytomegalovirus exposure and HLA in healthy donors. Across the whole study: The roughly 130 validation repertoires used the same platform as the 550 to 850 first-cohort repertoires (as reported by a later analysis). Overall study findings and caveats: A subsequent analysis found that TCR clusters from the first cohort also tended to co-occur in the 90 to 150 validation repertoires, with 94% of cluster scores above 0. The authors enumerated over 150 TCR beta chains as linked to cytomegalovirus.

The CDR3 has 18 residues. V dropped 2 bases and J dropped 0; count of bases not matched to a gene: 8. Clones were read by immunoSEQ multiplex PCR, and TCRdb kept only the in-frame ones, dropping some. The sample lists tens of thousands of clones; roughly 93% were seen once. Separate from the roughly 700-subject first cohort was the approximately 130-subject validation cohort, to which the donors belonged. Remarks on this clone: Its cognate antigen is unknown.

Sequencing used PBMCs. This receptor was identified in a woman aged 30 to 39 in good health and CMV-seronegative. The rearrangement joins TRBV23-1 to TRBJ1-5, with 9 bases that match TRBD1. TRBV23-1 is annotated as an ORF whose role is uncertain. The CDR3: CASSQNGQGKDSNQPQHF. CDR3 nucleotides: TGCGCCAGCAGTCAAAACGGACAGGGGAAGGATAGCAATCAGCCCCAGCATTTT.